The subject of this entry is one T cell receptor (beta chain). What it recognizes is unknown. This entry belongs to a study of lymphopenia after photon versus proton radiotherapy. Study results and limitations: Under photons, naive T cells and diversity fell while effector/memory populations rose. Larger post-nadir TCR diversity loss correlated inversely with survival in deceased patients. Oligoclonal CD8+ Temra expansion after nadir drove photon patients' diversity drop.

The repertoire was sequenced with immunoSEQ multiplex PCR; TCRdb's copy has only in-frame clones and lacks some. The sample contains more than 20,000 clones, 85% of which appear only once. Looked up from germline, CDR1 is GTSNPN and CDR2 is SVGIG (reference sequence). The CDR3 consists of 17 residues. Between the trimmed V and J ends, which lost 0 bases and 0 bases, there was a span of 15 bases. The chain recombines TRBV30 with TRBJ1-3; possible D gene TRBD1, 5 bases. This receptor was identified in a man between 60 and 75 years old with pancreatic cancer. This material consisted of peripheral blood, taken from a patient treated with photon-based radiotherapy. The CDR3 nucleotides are TGTGCCTGGAGTGTAGGGGAGGGTAAACCCTCTGGAAACACCATATATTTT. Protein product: CAWSVGEGKPSGNTIYF. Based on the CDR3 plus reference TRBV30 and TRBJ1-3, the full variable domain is SQTIHQWPATLVQPVGSPLSLECTVEGTSNPNLYWYRQAAGRGLQLLFYSVGIGQISSEVPQNLSASRPQDRQFILSSKKLLLSDSGFYLCAWSVGEGKPSGNTIYFGEGSWLTVV.